This TCR beta chain comes out of a study of glioma-infiltrating T cells after dendritic cell vaccination (dated by TCRdb to about 2016). As for the study more broadly: The cohort comprised about 15 glioblastoma patients from Phase I and II dendritic cell vaccination trials, 9 newly diagnosed and 6 with recurrent disease. Between the early 2000s and the early 2010s, the patients were given dendritic cell vaccination pulsed with autologous tumor lysate. To make the vaccine, monocyte-derived dendritic cells were cultured for 6 to 7 days with IL-4 and GM-CSF and then pulsed overnight with autologous tumor lysate. Each patient was given three intradermal dendritic cell vaccine injections, spaced two weeks apart, in the arm below the axilla. Tumor-infiltrating lymphocyte content was quantified and tumor and blood repertoires were compared in dendritic cell-vaccinated glioblastoma patients by deep sequencing of TCR beta CDR3 regions. Survival after dendritic cell vaccination was correlated with TCR sequencing metrics, including TIL content and tumor-blood repertoire overlap. Study-wide conclusions, independent of this receptor: The cohort was small and heterogeneous, with few patients having full blood and tumor sets and even fewer initial-recurrent tumor pairs. No direct relationship between TCR clonality and survival was found, suggesting a diverse polyclonal response may matter. Higher estimated pretreatment TIL content predicted longer time to progression and overall survival after dendritic cell vaccination. The TCR overlap response model with three groups was called speculative and said to need prospective validation.

To be selected, patients needed enough residual fresh-frozen tumor tissue and more than two years of available survival data. Molecular status otherwise varied across the glioblastoma patients, but none of them carried an isocitrate dehydrogenase mutation. PBMC collection took place before vaccination, two weeks after the third vaccination, and at tumor progression if progression occurred. Genomic DNA was extracted with the Qiagen DNeasy Blood extraction Kit. This clone has just a few counts. Its recognized antigen is unknown. There are no base qualities to consult, and no much larger clone falls within one base. Trimming takes 4 bases off V and 4 bases off J; junction bases not matched to a gene: 13. The CDR3 numbers 16 residues from cysteine through phenylalanine. Solely the CDR3 DNA is kept, with 48 bases framed from the first base. CDR1 and CDR2 were assigned from the germline V gene as SGHRS and YFSETQ.

The immunoSEQ assay amplified TCRB CDR3 regions from roughly 2 micrograms of genomic DNA, or from all available DNA when less than that amount was available. The multiplex PCR relied on 60 forward primers for TCR V beta segments and 13 reverse primers for J beta segments. To estimate reads per starting template, synthetic control templates were spiked into each sample at limiting dilution. The Illumina HiSeq System generated sequencing reads of 87 bp. Turning to the authors' computational methods: To remove PCR and sequencing errors, closely related sequences were merged with a nearest neighbor algorithm. TCR overlap was measured as the percentage of unique tumor TCR beta sequences also present in the same patient's peripheral blood. TCRdb retrieved this table from immuneACCESS and kept in-frame rearrangements only. Not all clones are present; in checked studies, unresolved V genes account for under half, and no reason is known for the remainder. V and J calls and clone size are as listed in that table; D and trimming were resolved from the DNA. The sample table contains tens of thousands of clones; only one count was recorded for approximately 78% of them. The ten largest clonotypes hold about 10% of the sample.

The chain uses TRBV5-1 and TRBJ2-5; TRBD2 lines up with 7 middle nucleotides. This receptor was identified in a human donor with glioblastoma. Sequenced material: blood, taken before dendritic cell vaccination. The encoded CDR3 is CASSTAGRVVVETQYF. The nucleotides read TGCGCCAGCAGCACCGCGGGGAGGGTCGTCGTAGAGACCCAGTACTTC.